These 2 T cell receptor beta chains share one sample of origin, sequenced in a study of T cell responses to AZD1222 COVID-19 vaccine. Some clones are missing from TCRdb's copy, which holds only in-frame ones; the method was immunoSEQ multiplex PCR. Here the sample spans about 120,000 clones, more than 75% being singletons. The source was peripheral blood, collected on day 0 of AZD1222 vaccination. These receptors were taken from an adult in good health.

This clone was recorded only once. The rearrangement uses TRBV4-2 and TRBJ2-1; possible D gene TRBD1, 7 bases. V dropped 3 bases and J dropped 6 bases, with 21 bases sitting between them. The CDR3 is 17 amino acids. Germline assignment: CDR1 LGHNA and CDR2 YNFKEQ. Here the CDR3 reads CASSQLRQGGPRNEQFF. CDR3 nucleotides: TGTGCCAGCAGCCAGCTCAGGCAGGGGGGCCCCCGCAATGAGCAGTTCTTC.

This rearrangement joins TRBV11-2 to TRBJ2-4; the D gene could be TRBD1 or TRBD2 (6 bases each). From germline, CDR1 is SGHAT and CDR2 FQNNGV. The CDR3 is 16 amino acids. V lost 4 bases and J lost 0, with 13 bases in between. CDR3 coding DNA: TGTGCCAGCAGCTCTAGGGGGGACCTAGCCAAAAACATTCAGTACTTC. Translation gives CASSSRGDLAKNIQYF.